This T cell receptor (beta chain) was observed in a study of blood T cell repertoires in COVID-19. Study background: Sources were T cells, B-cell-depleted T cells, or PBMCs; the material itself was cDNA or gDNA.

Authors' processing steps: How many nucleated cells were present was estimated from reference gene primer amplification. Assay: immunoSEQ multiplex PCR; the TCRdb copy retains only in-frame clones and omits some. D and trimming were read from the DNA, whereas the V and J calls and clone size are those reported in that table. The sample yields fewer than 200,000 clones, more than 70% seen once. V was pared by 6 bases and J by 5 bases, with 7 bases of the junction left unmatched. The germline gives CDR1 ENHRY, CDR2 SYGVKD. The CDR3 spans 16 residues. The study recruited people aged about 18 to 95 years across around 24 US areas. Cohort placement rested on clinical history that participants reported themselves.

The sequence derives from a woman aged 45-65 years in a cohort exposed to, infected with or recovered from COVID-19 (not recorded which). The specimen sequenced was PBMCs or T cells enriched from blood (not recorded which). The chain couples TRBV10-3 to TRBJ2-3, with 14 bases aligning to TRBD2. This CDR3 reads CAISGGLAGVEDTQYF. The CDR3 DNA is TGTGCCATCAGCGGGGGACTAGCGGGAGTAGAAGATACGCAGTATTTT.